The present T cell receptor (beta chain) was sequenced within a study of T cell responses to AZD1222 COVID-19 vaccine. The study's findings and limits: The study sampled repertoires only after the peak T cell response.

About this clone itself: Its antigen is undetermined.

CDR1 is MNHNS and CDR2 is SASEGT in the germline V gene. The V and J ends lost 2 bases and 1 base respectively, with 14 bases between them. This CDR3 has 16 residues. Using immunoSEQ multiplex PCR, the repertoire was profiled, and TCRdb retains in-frame clones only, with some absent. The table lists some 130,000 clones, around 90% of them singletons. The source is an adult who received the AZD1222 COVID-19 vaccine. The chain is built from TRBV6-1 and TRBJ2-5; D remains ambiguous. The material sequenced was peripheral blood, taken 28 days after the second AZD1222 dose. The CDR3 nucleotides are TGTGCCAGCAGTGAATTCCAGCCCGGCGTCCAAGAGACCCAGTACTTC. Its protein is CASSEFQPGVQETQYF.